The TCR beta chain under discussion was sequenced for a study of cytomegalovirus exposure and HLA in healthy donors. Germline CDR1 is ENHRY and CDR2 is SYGVKD. The CDR3 covers 17 residues. The primer mix had 60 Vbeta and 13 Jbeta primers. Profiling relied on immunoSEQ multiplex PCR, and the TCRdb table lists in-frame clones only, not all of them. The data contain 84,000 or so clones, around 62% of them singletons. Whole-study results and caveats: An apparent linkage of common viral pathogens to several of the most significant clusters emerged in a later analysis. As confirmed in vitro, a few CMV-associated chains were specific for CMV antigens. Cytomegalovirus status was reportedly diagnosed by the classifier with high sensitivity and specificity.

Comment on this clone: Its antigen is still unknown. At one boundary the junction diverges from the germline segment, which might be a read error.

The receptor was derived from a woman in her thirties in good health and CMV-seropositive. The specimen was PBMCs. The genes are TRBV10-3 and TRBJ1-2, with 7 nucleotides matching TRBD1. CDR3 nucleotide sequence: TGTGCCATCAGCCTCAGACAGGGTAGTCTTCTGGGAGGTGGCTACCCCTTC. Encoded protein: CAISLRQGSLLGGGYPF.